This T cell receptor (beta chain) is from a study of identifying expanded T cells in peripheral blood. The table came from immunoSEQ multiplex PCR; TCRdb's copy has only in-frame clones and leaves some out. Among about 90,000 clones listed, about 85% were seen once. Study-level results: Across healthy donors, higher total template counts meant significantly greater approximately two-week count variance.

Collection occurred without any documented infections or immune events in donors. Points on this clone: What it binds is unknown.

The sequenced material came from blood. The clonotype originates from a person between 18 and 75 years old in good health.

This chain's CDR3 is CASSPRVNTEAFF. CDR3 nucleotides: TGTGCCAGCAGCCCCCGGGTGAACACTGAAGCTTTCTTT. The rearrangement joins TRBV5-6 to TRBJ1-1, with D hard to call. The V end was cut by 4 bases, the J end by 0 bases, with 7 bases between. Germline CDR1 is SGHDT and CDR2 is YYEEEE. This CDR3 contains 13 residues. The entire variable domain, with the rest obtained from reference TRBV5-6 and TRBJ1-1, is as follows: DAGVTQSPTHLIKTRGQQVTLRCSPKSGHDTVSWYQQALGQGPQFIFQYYEEEERQRGNFPDRFSGHQFPNYSSELNVNALLLGDSALYLCASSPRVNTEAFFGQGTRLTVV.